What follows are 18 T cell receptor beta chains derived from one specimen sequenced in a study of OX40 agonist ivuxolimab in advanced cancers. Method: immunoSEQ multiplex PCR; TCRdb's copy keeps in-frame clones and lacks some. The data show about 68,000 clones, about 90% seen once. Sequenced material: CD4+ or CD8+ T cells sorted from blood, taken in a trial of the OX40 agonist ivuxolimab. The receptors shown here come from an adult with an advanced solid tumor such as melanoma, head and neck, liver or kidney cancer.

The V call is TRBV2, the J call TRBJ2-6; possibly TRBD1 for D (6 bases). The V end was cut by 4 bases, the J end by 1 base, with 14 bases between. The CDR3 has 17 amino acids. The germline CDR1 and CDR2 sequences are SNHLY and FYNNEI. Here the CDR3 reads CASSVRGSESGANVLTF. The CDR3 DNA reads TGTGCCAGCAGTGTCAGGGGCAGTGAATCTGGGGCCAACGTCCTGACTTTC.

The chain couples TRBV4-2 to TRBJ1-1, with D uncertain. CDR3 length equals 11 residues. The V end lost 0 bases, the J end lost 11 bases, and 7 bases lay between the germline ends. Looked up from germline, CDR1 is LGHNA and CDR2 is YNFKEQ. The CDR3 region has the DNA TGTGCCAGCAGCCAAGACACGGAGGCTTTCTTT. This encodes CASSQDTEAFF.

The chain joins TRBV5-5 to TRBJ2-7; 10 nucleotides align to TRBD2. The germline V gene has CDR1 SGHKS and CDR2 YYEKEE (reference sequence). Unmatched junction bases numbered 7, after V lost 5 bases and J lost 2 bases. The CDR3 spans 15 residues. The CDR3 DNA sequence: TGTGCCAGCAGGTTAGGACTAGCGGAGCCCTACGAGCAGTACTTC. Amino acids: CASRLGLAEPYEQYF. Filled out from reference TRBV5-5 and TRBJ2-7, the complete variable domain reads DAGVTQSPTHLIKTRGQQVTLRCSPISGHKSVSWYQQVLGQGPQFIFQYYEKEERGRGNFPDRFSARQFPNYSSELNVNALLLGDSALYLCASRLGLAEPYEQYFGPGTRLTVT.

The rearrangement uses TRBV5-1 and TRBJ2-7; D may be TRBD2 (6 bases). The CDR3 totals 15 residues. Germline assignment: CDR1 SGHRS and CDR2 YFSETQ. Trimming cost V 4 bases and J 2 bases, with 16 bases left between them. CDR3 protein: CASSGGLSITYEQYF. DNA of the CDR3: TGCGCCAGCAGCGGGGGACTCTCCATAACCTACGAGCAGTACTTC.

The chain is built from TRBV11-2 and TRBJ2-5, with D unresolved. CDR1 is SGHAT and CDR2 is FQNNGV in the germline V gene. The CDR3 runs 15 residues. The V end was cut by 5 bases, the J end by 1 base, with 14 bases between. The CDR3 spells CASSIVVWGQETQYF. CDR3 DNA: TGTGCCAGCAGCATAGTCGTTTGGGGCCAAGAGACCCAGTACTTC.

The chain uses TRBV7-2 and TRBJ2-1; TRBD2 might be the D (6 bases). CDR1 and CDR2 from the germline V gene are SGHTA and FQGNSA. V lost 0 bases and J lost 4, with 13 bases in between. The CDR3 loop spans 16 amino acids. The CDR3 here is CASSLAPGLSYNEQFF. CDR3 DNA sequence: TGTGCCAGCAGCTTAGCCCCGGGACTGTCATACAATGAGCAGTTCTTC. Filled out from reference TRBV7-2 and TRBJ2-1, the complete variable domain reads GAGVSQSPSNKVTEKGKDVELRCDPISGHTALYWYRQSLGQGLEFLIYFQGNSAPDKSGLPSDRFSAERTGGSVSTLTIQRTQQEDSAVYLCASSLAPGLSYNEQFFGPGTRLTVL.

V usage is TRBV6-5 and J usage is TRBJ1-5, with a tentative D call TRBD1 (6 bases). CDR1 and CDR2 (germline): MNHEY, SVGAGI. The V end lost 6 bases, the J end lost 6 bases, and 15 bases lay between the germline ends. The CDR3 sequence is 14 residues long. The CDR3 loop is CASRVGGGGQPQHF. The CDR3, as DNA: TGTGCCAGCAGGGTCGGGGGAGGGGGTCAGCCCCAGCATTTT.

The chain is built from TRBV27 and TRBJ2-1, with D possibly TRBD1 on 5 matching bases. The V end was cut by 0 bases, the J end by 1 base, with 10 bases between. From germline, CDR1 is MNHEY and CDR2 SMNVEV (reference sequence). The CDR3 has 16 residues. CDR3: CASSLSWGPSYNEQFF. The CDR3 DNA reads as TGTGCCAGCAGTTTATCGTGGGGCCCGTCCTACAATGAGCAGTTCTTC.

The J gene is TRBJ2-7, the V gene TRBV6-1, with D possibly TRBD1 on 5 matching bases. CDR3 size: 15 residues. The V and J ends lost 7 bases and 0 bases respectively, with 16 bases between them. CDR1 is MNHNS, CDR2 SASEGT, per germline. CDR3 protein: CASTLVPGPSYEQYF. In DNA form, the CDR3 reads TGTGCCAGCACCCTAGTGCCAGGGCCCTCCTACGAGCAGTACTTC.

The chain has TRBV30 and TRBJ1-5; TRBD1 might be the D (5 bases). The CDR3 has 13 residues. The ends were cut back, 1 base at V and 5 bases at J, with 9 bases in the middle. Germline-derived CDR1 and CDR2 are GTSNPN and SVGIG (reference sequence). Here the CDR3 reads CAWSEGRDQPQHF. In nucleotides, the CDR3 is TGTGCCTGGAGTGAGGGGAGGGATCAGCCCCAGCATTTT.

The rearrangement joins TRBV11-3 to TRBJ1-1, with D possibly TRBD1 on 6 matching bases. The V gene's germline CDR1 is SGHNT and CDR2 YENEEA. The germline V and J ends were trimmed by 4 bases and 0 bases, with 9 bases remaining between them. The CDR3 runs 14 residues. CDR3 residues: CASSSGQLNTEAFF. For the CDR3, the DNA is TGTGCCAGCAGCTCAGGACAGTTGAACACTGAAGCTTTCTTT.

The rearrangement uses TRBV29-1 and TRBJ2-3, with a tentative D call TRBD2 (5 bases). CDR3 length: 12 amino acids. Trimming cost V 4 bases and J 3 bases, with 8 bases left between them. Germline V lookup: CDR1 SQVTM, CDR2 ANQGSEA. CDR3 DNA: TGCAGCGTTGTCCCGGGAACAGATACGCAGTATTTT. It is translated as CSVVPGTDTQYF.

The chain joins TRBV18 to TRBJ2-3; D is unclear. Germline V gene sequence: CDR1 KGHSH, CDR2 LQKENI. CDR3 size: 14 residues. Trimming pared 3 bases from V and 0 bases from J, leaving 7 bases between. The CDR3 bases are TGTGCCAGCTCACCTTTGTCTAGCACAGATACGCAGTATTTT. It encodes CASSPLSSTDTQYF.

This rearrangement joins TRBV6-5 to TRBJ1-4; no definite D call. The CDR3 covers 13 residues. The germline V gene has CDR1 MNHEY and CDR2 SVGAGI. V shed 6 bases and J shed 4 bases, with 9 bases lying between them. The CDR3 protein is CASRGRFNEKLFF. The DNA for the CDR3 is TGTGCCAGCAGAGGACGGTTTAATGAAAAACTGTTTTTT.

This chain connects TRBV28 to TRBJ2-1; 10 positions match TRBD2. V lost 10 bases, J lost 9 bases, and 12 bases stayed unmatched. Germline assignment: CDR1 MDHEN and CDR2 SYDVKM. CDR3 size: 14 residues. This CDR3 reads CATQPGLARGEQFF. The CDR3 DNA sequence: TGTGCCACCCAGCCGGGACTAGCGAGGGGTGAGCAGTTCTTC. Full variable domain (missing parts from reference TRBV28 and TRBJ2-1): DVKVTQSSRYLVKRTGEKVFLECVQDMDHENMFWYRQDPGLGLRLIYFSYDVKMKEKGDIPEGYSVSREKKERFSLILESASTNQTSMYLCATQPGLARGEQFFGPGTRLTVL.

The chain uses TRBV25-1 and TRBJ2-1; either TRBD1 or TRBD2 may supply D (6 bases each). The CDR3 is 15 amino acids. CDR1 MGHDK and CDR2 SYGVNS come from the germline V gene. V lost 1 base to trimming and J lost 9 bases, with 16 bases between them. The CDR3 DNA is TGTGCCAGCAGTGAATTGAGGGGGGTGAGTAGTGAGCAGTTCTTC. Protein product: CASSELRGVSSEQFF.

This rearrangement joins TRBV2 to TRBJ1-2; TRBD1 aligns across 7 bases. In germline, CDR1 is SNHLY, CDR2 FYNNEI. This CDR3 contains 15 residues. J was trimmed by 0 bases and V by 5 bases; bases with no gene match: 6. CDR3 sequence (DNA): TGTGCCAGCAGTCTACAGGGGACGACTAACTATGGCTACACCTTC. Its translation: CASSLQGTTNYGYTF.

CDR3 region: CASSDPGRETQYF. The CDR3 DNA reads TGTGCCAGCAGTGATCCAGGGCGAGAGACCCAGTACTTC. The chain uses TRBV25-1 and TRBJ2-5, with a tentative D call TRBD1 (5 bases). This CDR3 has 13 amino acids. The germline V gene encodes CDR1 MGHDK and CDR2 SYGVNS. The V end lost 3 bases, the J end lost 4 bases, and 9 bases lay between the germline ends.